A single sample is the source of the 8 T cell receptor beta chains below, sequenced in a study of low-dose radiotherapy and immunotherapy resistance in tumors. The time point is: after trial treatment. As to treatment: LDRT plus nivolumab, ipilimumab, low-dose cyclophosphamide and aspirin (RACIN trial). TRAV and TRBV primers primed cDNA for both TCRalpha and TCRbeta. A roughly 20-cycle PCR with a constant-region primer and V-primer adapter amplified TCRs. TCRdb passed the reads through MiXCR, listing each CDR3 protein once. The sample holds approximately 100,000 distinct CDR3 sequences, roughly 20% seen once. The source was PBMCs, collected after low-dose radiotherapy plus immunotherapy. These TCRs come from a male donor with prostate cancer.

This clonotype has ten or more counts. The chain links TRBV5-1 to TRBJ2-2, with TRBD1 as a possible D gene (6 bases). Germline V gene lookup returns CDR1 SGHRS and CDR2 YFSETQ. The CDR3 is 16 amino acids. V dropped 1 base and J dropped 1 base, with 11 bases sitting between them. As DNA, the CDR3 is TGCGCCAGCAGCTTGAGCCAGGGGAGGAACACCGGGGAGCTGTTTTTT. Translation: CASSLSQGRNTGELFF.

The chain has TRBV28 and TRBJ2-5; D is possibly TRBD1 or TRBD2 (5 bases each). The germline V and J ends were trimmed by 7 bases and 2 bases, with 23 bases remaining between them. In germline, CDR1 is MDHEN, CDR2 SYDVKM. CDR3 length equals 17 residues. In nucleotides, the CDR3 is TGTGCCAGCAACCTCGGGGCATCTACAGATTTACAAGAGACCCAGTACTTC. It encodes CASNLGASTDLQETQYF.

The rearrangement joins TRBV12-3 or TRBV12-4 to TRBJ1-2, with TRBD1 matching over 9 bases. V dropped 5 bases and J dropped 4; count of bases not matched to a gene: 8. This CDR3 contains 15 residues. As DNA, the CDR3 is TGTGCCAGCAGTCCACTCACAGGGGGCGGCTATGGCTACACCTTC. Its translation is CASSPLTGGGYGYTF.

The chain carries TRBV2 and TRBJ2-2; TRBD1 aligns across 11 bases. The CDR3 covers 15 residues. The V and J ends lost 7 bases and 6 bases, in that order; junction bases with no gene match: 7. Per germline, CDR1 SNHLY and CDR2 FYNNEI. In nucleotides, the CDR3 is TGTGCCAGCACCTCGGACAGGGGGCCACCCGGGGAGCTGTTTTTT. This translates into CASTSDRGPPGELFF.

There are a few counts of this clonotype. V is TRBV6-4 and J is TRBJ2-1; D possibly uses TRBD1 or TRBD2 (5 bases each). Germline V gene sequence: CDR1 MRHNA, CDR2 SNTAGT. CDR3 length equals 14 residues. V was shortened by 6 bases and J by 7 bases, with 16 bases between the two germline ends. CDR3 sequence: CASSRDQRRNEQFF. CDR3 coding DNA: TGTGCCAGCAGCCGGGACCAACGGAGGAATGAGCAGTTCTTC.

This clonotype was observed at least ten times. The rearrangement links TRBV30 to TRBJ1-5, with D possibly matching TRBD1 (5 bases). Germline CDR1 GTSNPN, CDR2 SVGIG (reference sequence). The CDR3 consists of 13 residues. The V gene lost 0 bases and the J gene lost 8 bases, with 11 bases spanning the gap. CDR3 in amino acids: CAWSVGGYEPQHF. The CDR3 bases are TGTGCCTGGAGTGTTGGGGGGTATGAGCCCCAGCATTTT. Full variable domain (outside the CDR3, taken from reference TRBV30 and TRBJ1-5): SQTIHQWPATLVQPVGSPLSLECTVEGTSNPNLYWYRQAAGRGLQLLFYSVGIGQISSEVPQNLSASRPQDRQFILSSKKLLLSDSGFYLCAWSVGGYEPQHFGDGTRLSIL.

The chain couples TRBV11-2 to TRBJ2-1; tentatively, D is TRBD1 or TRBD2 (5 bases each). The CDR3 has 14 amino acids. Per the germline V gene, CDR1 is SGHAT and CDR2 is FQNNGV. Trimming left V 7 bases short and J 4 bases short, with 14 bases between. As DNA, the CDR3 is TGTGCCAGCATCCCGGCGAGGGGATACAATGAGCAGTTCTTC. Translating it yields CASIPARGYNEQFF.

This clonotype was seen at least ten times. The rearrangement links TRBV3-1 to TRBJ1-6; no clear D. Deletions cut 4 bases from V and 7 bases from J, with 11 bases between. The CDR3 runs 14 residues. Germline V gene data show CDR1 as LGHDT and CDR2 as YNNKEL (reference sequence). The CDR3, as DNA: TGTGCCAGCAGCCCGGACGGGAACAATTCACCCCTCCACTTT. This gives the protein CASSPDGNNSPLHF.